This T cell receptor beta chain was recorded in a study of T cell repertoires in cytomegalovirus infection. This clonotype has just a few counts. Its antigen is still unknown. TCRdb ran MiXCR on the reads and lists one entry per CDR3 protein. Among about 330,000 distinct CDR3 sequences listed, 9.5% were seen once. Findings and caveats of the study: Across the ex vivo response, the dominant clonotypes were HLA-C-restricted CMV-specific TCR beta clonotypes.

CDR1 is SGHRS, CDR2 YFSETQ, per germline. This CDR3 is 13 amino acids long. Trimming left V 7 bases short and J 2 bases short, with 10 bases between. The sequencing sample was made of PBMCs. The genes are TRBV5-1 and TRBJ2-1; tentatively, D is TRBD2 (5 bases). The sequence came from a human donor in good health (CMV status not recorded). Some clones in this sample may be carry-over from other donors' samples. The CDR3 coding sequence is TGCGCCAGCTCCCGGGAAACCTACAATGAGCAGTTCTTC. Its protein is CASSRETYNEQFF.